This T cell receptor (beta chain) was captured by sequencing in a study of cytomegalovirus exposure and HLA in healthy donors (dated by TCRdb to about 2017). For the study in its entirety: According to an earlier analysis of a few hundred of the donors, some 170 million T cells yielded 120 million or so unique TCR beta sequences and roughly 280 Gb of sequence data. Roughly 300 gigabases of sequencing data and approximately 93 million unique TCR sequences were included in an early release covering around 650 HLA-typed donors. Of the roughly 400 genotyped donors, 65% to 90% were placed in the genetic ancestry cluster associated with self-reported Caucasian donors. The aim of the study was to test whether cataloging public T cell receptors could identify signatures of past pathogen exposure. The study profiled the T cell repertoires of fewer than 850 subjects by immunosequencing and related them to cytomegalovirus serostatus. Along with the roughly 700-subject first cohort, a separate validation cohort of over a hundred different subjects was used. To predict cytomegalovirus infection status, the study brought together high-throughput TCR immunosequencing, statistical association of individual TCRs with disease status, and machine learning. In a later analysis, previously published TCR beta repertoires from 670 or so donors were re-analyzed and high-resolution HLA genotyping was added so that TCR occurrence patterns could be studied. The later analysis used no new phenotypic data to find candidate immune exposures, relying instead on TCR beta sequences and their occurrence across donors. An earlier analysis of around 540 of the donors applied high-throughput TCR beta sequencing to assess whether each TCR beta V gene segment acted as functional or pseudogenic. Alongside the repertoire data, information on donor age, sex, ethnicity and CMV serostatus was compiled. In a later genetic analysis, genome-wide SNP genotypes for about 55% of the roughly 670 donors were used, and that subset was treated as a discovery cohort. Every discovery cohort repertoire had been produced on one sequencing platform. Both class I and class II loci were covered by HLA typing, at four-digit resolution. Typing coverage varied by locus: 629-630 donors for A, B, C, DRB1 and DQB1; roughly 500 for DQA1; about 590 for DPA1; some 470 for DPB1. Because of strong linkage in the cohort, five DR-DQ haplotypes were treated as single units for association and clustering. Across 300 to 500 genotyped donors of the cohort, an average of about 250,000 unique TCR beta nucleotide sequences per donor were sequenced, and 15% to 20% of those sequences were non-productive. The study at large found these results: Assigning TCR associations to individual alleles was difficult when HLA alleles, especially DR and DQ, strongly co-occurred. Immune exposure information for the cohort was limited to CMV serostatus. In a later genetic analysis, fewer N-insertions in productive TCRs were reported among donors in an Asian-associated ancestry cluster than the approximately 710-donor mean. Linkage disequilibrium might explain the correlated functional status among segregating V segments, but an unknown experimental factor could not be excluded. A later genetic analysis associated a missense DCLRE1C variant with V-gene and J-gene trimming of TCR beta chains, and an independent cohort replicated the association. Broadly in line with IMGT annotations, most TCR beta V segments showed up in productive rearrangements about 87% or about 30% of the time in an earlier analysis of several hundred of the donors. In the study, 150 to 200 TCR beta chains were listed as associated with cytomegalovirus. A further reported finding was that TCR beta sequences accurately predicted the HLA-A and HLA-B alleles for most subjects in the first cohort. The classifier was reported to diagnose cytomegalovirus status with high specificity and sensitivity in both the original and validation cohorts. A later analysis found that most CMV-associated TCR beta chains appeared HLA-restricted, with HLA associations seemingly driven largely by CMV exposure. According to a later analysis, parvovirus B19, influenza, CMV and Epstein-Barr virus appeared linked to several top co-occurrence clusters. The authors suggested that the approach could potentially be generalized to other disease states and immunological phenotypes. Some IMGT-functional V segments, including TRBV6-2 and TRBV6-3, could not be told apart with the 87-base-pair reads, so those segments were excluded. The earlier analysis of a few hundred of the donors excluded fewer than 20 rarely observed V segments, including chromosome 9 orphons, because counts were too low. At a false discovery rate of 0.05, a later analysis linked around 17,000 TCR beta sequences to specific HLA alleles. A later analysis found that HLA-associated TCR beta chains were more clonally expanded and had lower generation probabilities than equally common non-associated chains. In vitro tests confirmed that a few of the cytomegalovirus-associated TCR beta chains recognize cytomegalovirus antigens. HLA typing was unavailable for some donors at each locus, so association tests used only the typed subset. Presence/absence analyses assumed roughly uniform sequencing depth across donors, an assumption that may not hold. In a later analysis, TCR association rates were found to vary across HLA loci, with the most associated TCRs seen for DRB1 alleles and the fewest for HLA-C alleles. The cohort was sequenced for TCR beta chains only, and without alpha or paired-chain data the features that could be detected were limited. A cluster of highly shared sequence variants was judged likely to be a technical artifact of the sequencing pipeline. Most TCR sequences were observed very rarely across donors, whereas some public TCRs were present in many individuals.

To note about this clone: Its antigen is unknown.

The library was obtained by the immunoSEQ multiplex PCR assay. The multiplex PCR relied on a mix of 60 forward primers for TCR Vbeta segments and 13 reverse primers for TCR Jbeta segments. Amplification of the CDR3 region of rearranged TCR beta genes was performed with a multiplex PCR assay on genomic DNA. Amplified TCR beta libraries were sequenced as 87-base-pair reads on the Illumina HiSeq System. Per the source publication's procedure: In a later analysis, roughly 80 million unique TCR beta chains were counted across the 650 to 700 repertoires, and around 11 million of these chains were shared by at least two donors. To remove PCR and sequencing errors, raw reads were error-corrected and collapsed into unique sequences using a nearest-neighbor algorithm that merged closely related sequences. To assign V, D and J gene segments, CDR3 sequences were aligned to IMGT reference sequences. Each retained sequence needed at least a six-nucleotide match to both a V gene segment and a J gene segment. A rearrangement was called productive if the CDR3 had no stop codons and remained in frame with V and J, and every other rearrangement was called non-productive. CDR3 was defined according to IMGT convention as the region running from the second conserved V-encoded cysteine to the conserved J-encoded phenylalanine. Sequences without an unambiguous match to a single V gene segment were excluded from the earlier analysis of about 600 of the donors. In an earlier analysis of around 590 of the donors, a V segment was called functional when productive rearrangements were above 56.7%, and segregating when the standard deviation between donors exceeded 5%. A statistical classification framework was built for diagnosing cytomegalovirus status from the catalog of TCR beta chain sequences. In a later analysis, V and J genes were assigned by comparing TCR nucleotide sequences against IMGT/GENE-DB human TR gene sequences. In a later analysis, CDR3 sequences and most-parsimonious VDJ recombination scenarios were assigned using the TCRdist pipeline. In a later analysis, each TCR beta chain was defined by its CDR3 amino acid sequence together with its V-gene family, and reads without a unique V-gene family were excluded. A later analysis removed roughly 590 highly shared, low-generation-probability nucleotide sequences to deal with suspected cross-contamination and a sequencing artifact. In a later analysis, a clonal expansion index for each public chain was calculated from normalized within-repertoire ranks of inferred template counts. In a later analysis, generation probabilities were computed using a VDJ recombination model fitted to out-of-frame rearrangements, and the results were checked against IGoR. In a later analysis, hypergeometric tests were used to score TCR-TCR, TCR-HLA and TCR-CMV co-occurrence, with a repertoire-size bias correction applied to TCR pairs. In a later analysis, false discovery rates were estimated by permuting HLA or CMV assignments 20 times. In a later analysis, co-occurring TCRs were grouped with DBSCAN, and TCRdist sequence similarity was added when clustering was performed within HLA-allele-positive subsets. Repertoires with fewer than 30,000 or more than 120,000 public chains, plus five repertoires with anomalous nucleotide sharing, were excluded from co-occurrence clustering. What TCRdb holds here is the immuneACCESS table cut down to in-frame rearrangements. Part of the clones is not present; checked against another copy, under half of the missing clones reflect an unresolved V gene, and the others are unexplained. V and J calls plus clone size are reproduced from that table; the DNA served to infer D and trimming. The sample table includes approximately 120,000 clones. The ten top clones hold less than 3% of the sample.

The CDR3 starts with the cysteine, ends with the phenylalanine, and has 15 residues. Of all the DNA, just the CDR3 is kept, 45 bases in frame from base 1. Ends trimmed: V by 4 bases, J by 4 bases; bases unmatched to a gene: 2. The germline V gene gives CDR1 as SGHVS and CDR2 as FNYEAQ. In total, 666 healthy bone marrow donors made up the cohort. All cohort members were sampled while nominally healthy, although unrecorded immune exposures were likely present. The donor was CMV seronegative and was included in the group of several hundred seronegative cohort members. Every donor gave a peripheral blood sample, and the peripheral blood mononuclear cells from that sample were used for TCR beta sequencing. Genomic DNA was extracted from the blood cell samples with the Qiagen DNeasy Blood Extraction Kit.

The TCR sequence derives from a man between 25 and 39 years old in good health and CMV-seronegative. What was sequenced was PBMCs. The rearranged chain carries TRBV7-6 and TRBJ1-4, and TRBD1 aligns with 11 junction nucleotides. Read as DNA, the sequence is TGTGCCAGCAGCTCGGACAGGGGGCTTAATGAAAAACTGTTTTTT. This is translated as CASSSDRGLNEKLFF. When the CDR3 is completed using the reference TRBV7-6 and TRBJ1-4 genes on either side, the full variable domain is GAGVSQSPRYKVTKRGQDVALRCDPISGHVSLYWYRQALGQGPEFLTYFNYEAQQDKSGLPNDRFSAERPEGSISTLTIQRTEQRDSAMYRCASSSDRGLNEKLFFGSGTQLSVL.